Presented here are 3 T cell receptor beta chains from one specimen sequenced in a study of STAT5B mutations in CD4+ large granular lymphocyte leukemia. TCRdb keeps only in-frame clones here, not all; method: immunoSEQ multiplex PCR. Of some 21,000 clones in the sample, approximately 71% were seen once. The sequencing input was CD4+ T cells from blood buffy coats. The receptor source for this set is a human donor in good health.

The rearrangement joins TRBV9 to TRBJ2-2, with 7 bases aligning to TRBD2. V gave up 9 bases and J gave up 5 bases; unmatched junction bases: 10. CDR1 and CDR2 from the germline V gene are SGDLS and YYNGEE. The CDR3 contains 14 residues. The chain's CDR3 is CATKAGPLTGELFF. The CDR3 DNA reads TGTGCCACCAAAGCGGGGCCCCTGACCGGGGAGCTGTTTTTT.

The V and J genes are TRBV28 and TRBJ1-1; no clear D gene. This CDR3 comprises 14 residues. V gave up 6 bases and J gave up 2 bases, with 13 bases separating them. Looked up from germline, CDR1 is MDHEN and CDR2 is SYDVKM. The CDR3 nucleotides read TGTGCCAGCAGACGCAGCGAAGGTAACACTGAAGCTTTCTTT. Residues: CASRRSEGNTEAFF.

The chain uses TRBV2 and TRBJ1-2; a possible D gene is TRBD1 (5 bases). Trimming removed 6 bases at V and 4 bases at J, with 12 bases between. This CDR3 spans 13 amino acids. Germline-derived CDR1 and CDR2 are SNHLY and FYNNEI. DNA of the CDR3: TGTGCCAGCAGAGTACAGGTCTCCTATGGCTACACCTTC. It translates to CASRVQVSYGYTF.